This T cell receptor beta chain was found in a study of T cell repertoires in cytomegalovirus infection. Whole-study context: Through public TCR beta signatures, both CMV infection and matching HLA type were indicated.

Germline V gene data show CDR1 as MNHEY and CDR2 as SVGAGI. Trimming stripped 2 bases from V and 5 bases from J, with 9 bases between. There are 13 residues in the CDR3. In regard to this clonotype: Its specificity is not known.

TCRdb analysed the reads with MiXCR anew, one entry per CDR3 protein. Found here are a few hundred thousand distinct CDR3 sequences, around 35% of them singletons; the top ten hold 15% to 20%. Findings of the study overall: The ex vivo response showed dominance by HLA-C-restricted CMV-specific TCR beta clonotypes.

The starting material was cultured PBMCs, obtained from culture after CMV antigen stimulation. This rearrangement joins TRBV6-5 to TRBJ1-1; D gene uncertain. The receptor was derived from a human donor in good health (CMV status not recorded). Some clones in this sample may be carry-over from other donors' samples. The CDR3 bases are TGTGCCAGCAGTTACAGCGGGTGGACTGAAGCTTTCTTT. Protein product: CASSYSGWTEAFF.